Described below is a single T cell receptor beta chain sequence and its context. This specimen includes other DNA sequences encoding the same CDR3. Germline CDR1 reads KGHSH; CDR2 reads LQKENI. Trimming cost V 1 base and J 5 bases; bases outside gene matches: 3. The CDR3 has 16 residues. Only in-frame clones appear in the TCRdb table, and some are missing; sequencing was by immunoSEQ multiplex PCR. The sample includes around 130,000 clones, about 83% seen only once; the top ten take under 2.5%. The sample is drawn from a study of cytomegalovirus exposure and HLA in healthy donors. Whole-study context: Both the roughly 120 validation repertoires and the approximately 670 first-cohort repertoires used the same platform, as reported by a later analysis.

This clonotype was sampled from a woman aged 25 to 45 in good health and CMV-seronegative. The V gene is TRBV18, the J gene TRBJ2-5; TRBD2 matches 14 bases. The specimen sequenced was PBMCs. This CDR3 is CASSPRLAGGQETQYF. In DNA form, the CDR3 reads TGTGCCAGCTCACCACGACTAGCGGGGGGGCAGGAGACCCAGTACTTC.